The TCR beta chain under discussion was sequenced for a study of neurological immune-mediated disorders. Study summary: The roughly 34 patients with multiple sclerosis comprised some 30 relapsing-remitting cases and 3 secondary progressive cases.

This clonotype was recorded at least ten times. TCRdb independently ran MiXCR on the 5' RACE reads; one entry per CDR3 protein. The sample yields almost 85,000 distinct CDR3 sequences, 2% to 3% seen once. Preparation of the unsorted libraries drew on 2 million PBMCs stored at -80 C. This CDR3 spans 13 amino acids. The V and J ends lost 5 bases and 1 base respectively, with 7 bases between them. This rearrangement joins TRBV12-3 or TRBV12-4 to TRBJ2-3; no clear D. The sequencing sample was made of PBMCs. The TCR was taken from a woman in her twenties or thirties with multiple sclerosis. CDR3 sequence reads: CASSIGGTDTQYF. The CDR3 DNA sequence: TGTGCCAGCAGTATAGGAGGCACAGATACGCAGTATTTT.